Below, one TCR beta chain is given with its context. This specimen belongs to a study of blood T cell repertoires in COVID-19. About the research overall: From T cells, B-cell-depleted T cells, or PBMCs came the material, which was cDNA or gDNA.

Germline values: CDR1 SGHRS, CDR2 YFSETQ. The V gene end was trimmed by 4 bases and the J gene end by 4 bases; junction bases not matched to a gene: 9. This CDR3 has 15 residues. Some clones are missing from TCRdb's copy, which holds only in-frame ones; the method was immunoSEQ multiplex PCR. The sample contains 200,000 to 250,000 clones, about four fifths of which appear only once. The TCR comes from a woman aged 45-65 years with active or convalescent COVID-19. The rearrangement joins TRBV5-1 to TRBJ1-1; 8 bases map to TRBD1. The sequenced material came from peripheral blood. Written as DNA, the CDR3 is TGCGCCAGCAGCCTCCAGGGGGCGTCAGGCACTGAAGCTTTCTTT. Protein sequence: CASSLQGASGTEAFF.